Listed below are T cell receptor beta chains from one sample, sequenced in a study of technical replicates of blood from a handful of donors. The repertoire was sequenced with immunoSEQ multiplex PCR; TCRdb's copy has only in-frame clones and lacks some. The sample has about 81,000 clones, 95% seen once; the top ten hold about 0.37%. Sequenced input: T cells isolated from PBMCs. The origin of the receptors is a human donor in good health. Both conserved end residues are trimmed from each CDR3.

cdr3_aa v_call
ASSLTGHVTDTQY TRBV19
ASSADSPAAGNTGELF TRBV9
ASSQGRNGEKLF TRBV7-9
ASSLTSVHEQY TRBV11-2
ASSPRNRDYEQY TRBV28
ASFDYRNTIY TRBV19
ASSLVYGITEAF TRBV7-9
ASTTRGRGRAIYEQY TRBV5-6
ASRQYLLIDTNYGYT TRBV5-6
ASSFSGGSGLYEQY TRBV11-3
ASSMGGLQPQH TRBV19
ASSMTGDSYEQY TRBV19
ASSYGQARGSLEAF TRBV6-5
SAARQGNQPQH TRBV29-1
ASSTGGNYYEQY TRBV7-9
ASRDRVSNEQF TRBV6-1
ASSEGQGDTGELF TRBV11-1
ASSFGTGVETQY TRBV5-8
ASSYGAGETDTQY TRBV5-1
ATGDQPQH TRBV10-3
AWSVGDTYEQY TRBV30
ASILSGRGFVGANVLT TRBV19
ASKVGGIYNEQF TRBV30
SATGAGEQY TRBV20-1
ASSLVERSSDTQY TRBV5-5
ATSKGGFNYYSNQPQH TRBV15
ASSRDRDEKLF TRBV6-5
ASSRLAGVKDEQY TRBV5-1
ASSGPGLAGIGNEQF TRBV5-1
AISRDRDTGELF TRBV10-3
ASNLEGLAYEQY TRBV6-1
ASLGQQNTEAF TRBV18
ASSDGRRNEQF TRBV25-1
AWTQGTFGYT TRBV30
ASSKLAGGPYEQF TRBV19
ASSLGQLNTGELF TRBV27
ASSFRDRGVEQY TRBV2
ASSLGGRNSGNTIY TRBV7-9
ASSLLTGGTEAF TRBV5-4
ASSQVKTSGRANEQF TRBV4-1
ASSPDPRLEQY TRBV6-6
ASSPRDSWNIQY TRBV27
ASSSFGSQPQH TRBV28
ASWGTGGGYEQY TRBV2
ASSSLEGANVLT TRBV27
ASSLGGAANYGYT TRBV11-2
ASSLGGGNEQF TRBV7-3